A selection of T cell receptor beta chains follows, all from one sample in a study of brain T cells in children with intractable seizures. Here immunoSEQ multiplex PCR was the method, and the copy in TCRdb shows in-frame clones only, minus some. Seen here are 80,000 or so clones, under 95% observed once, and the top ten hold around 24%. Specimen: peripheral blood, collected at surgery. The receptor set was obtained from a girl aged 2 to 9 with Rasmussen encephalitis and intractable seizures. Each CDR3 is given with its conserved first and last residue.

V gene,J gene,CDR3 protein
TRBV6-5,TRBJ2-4,CASQIGRLQYF
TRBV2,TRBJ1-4,CASSQNEKLFF
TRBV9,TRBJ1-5,CASSSTGSSNQPQHF
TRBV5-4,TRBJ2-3,CASSSPGDGDTQYF
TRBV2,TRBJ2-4,CASGPENIQYF
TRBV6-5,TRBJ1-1,CASSHQDREYTEAFF
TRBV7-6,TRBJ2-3,CASSSPGGTQYF
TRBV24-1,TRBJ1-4,CATSDRTGGNEKLFF
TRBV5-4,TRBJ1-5,CASWDRSNQPQHF
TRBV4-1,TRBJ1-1,CASSQAILVTNTEAFF
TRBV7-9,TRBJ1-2,CASSPSGASRRDGYTF
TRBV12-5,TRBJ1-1,CASGLATRRPGPPFEAFF
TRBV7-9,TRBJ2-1,CAIGEQFF
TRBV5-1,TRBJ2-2,CASSLGSSGNTGELFF
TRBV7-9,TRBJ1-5,CATDSTGGNQPQHF
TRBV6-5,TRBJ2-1,CASGLLLSYNEQFF
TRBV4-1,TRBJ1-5,CASRPKDRENQPQHF
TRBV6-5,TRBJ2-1,CASSYAGVGYNEQFF
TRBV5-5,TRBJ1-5,CASSDGTVSNQPQHF
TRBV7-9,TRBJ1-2,CASSPGQGNYGYTF
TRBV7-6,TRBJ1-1,CASSSRYSEGTEAFF
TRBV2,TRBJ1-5,CASRKGDQPQHF
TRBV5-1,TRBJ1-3,CASSQRQISSGNTIYF
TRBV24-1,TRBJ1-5,CATYREETKNSTISNQPQHF
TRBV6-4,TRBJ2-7,CASSDPRDSSYEQYF
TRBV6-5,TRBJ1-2,CASSYSRGGGAGYTF
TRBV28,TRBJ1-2,CASRRGLLYGYTF
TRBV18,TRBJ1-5,CASSQGQDQPQHF
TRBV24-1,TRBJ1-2,CATSDLTGENGYTF
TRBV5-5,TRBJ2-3,CASSPFGGAVTDTQYF
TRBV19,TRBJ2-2,CASSTLNTGELFF
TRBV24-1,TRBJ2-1,CATSEEQGAKQFF
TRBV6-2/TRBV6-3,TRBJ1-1,CASSYLGRGTEAFF
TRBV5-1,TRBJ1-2,CASRTRGQGAAGYTF
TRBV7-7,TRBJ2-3,CASSPNQGLAGAGTDTQYF
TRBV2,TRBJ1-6,CAGRVYYNSPLHF
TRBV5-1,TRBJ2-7,CASSLLEAGGSYEQYF
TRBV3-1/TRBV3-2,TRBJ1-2,CASSQGGGTNYGYTF